This T cell receptor (beta chain) was sequenced in a study of response to subunit inactivated influenza vaccine. Study-wide points: The study's authors posited that every seasonal influenza vaccination enlists few new T cells.

TCRdb processed the RT-PCR reads anew with MiXCR; each CDR3 protein has one entry. The data hold 450,000 to 500,000 distinct CDR3 sequences, with over 9.5% observed a single time. This clonotype was seen many times. Its antigen is not identified. The CDR3 extends over 13 amino acids. V shed 1 base and J shed 1 base, with 7 bases lying between them. The germline gives CDR1 DFQATT, CDR2 SNEGSKA (reference sequence). V and J are TRBV20-1 and TRBJ2-5; D remains unclear. The material sequenced was PBMCs from blood, taken roughly 48 days after vaccination. The sequence was obtained from a man between 50 and 59 years old who received an inactivated influenza vaccine. The CDR3 region has the DNA TGCAGTGCTAGAGGGAGAGGCCAAGAGACCCAGTACTTC. Translating gives CSARGRGQETQYF.